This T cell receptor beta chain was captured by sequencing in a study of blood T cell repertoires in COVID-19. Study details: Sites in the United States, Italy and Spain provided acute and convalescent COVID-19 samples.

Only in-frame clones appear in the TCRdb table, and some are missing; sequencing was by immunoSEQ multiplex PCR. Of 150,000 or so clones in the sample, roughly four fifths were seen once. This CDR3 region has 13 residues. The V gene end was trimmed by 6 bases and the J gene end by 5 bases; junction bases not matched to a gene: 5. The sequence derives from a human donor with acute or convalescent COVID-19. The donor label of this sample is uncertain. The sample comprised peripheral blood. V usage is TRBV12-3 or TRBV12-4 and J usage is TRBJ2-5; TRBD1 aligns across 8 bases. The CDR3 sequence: CASSLQGVETQYF. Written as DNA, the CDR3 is TGTGCCAGCAGCCTACAGGGGGTGGAGACCCAGTACTTC.